This T cell receptor (beta chain) was profiled in a study of Ad26.COV2.S vaccination and SARS-CoV-2 variants (dated by TCRdb to about 2021). Background on the whole study: Donors in the vaccine arm were drawn from COV1001, a multicentre, randomized, double-blind, placebo-controlled phase I-IIa trial testing Ad26.COV2.S in healthy adults. The specificity and breadth of SARS-CoV-2-reactive T cell receptors after Ad26.COV2.S vaccination were assessed by TCRbeta repertoire sequencing. Investigators remained blinded to trial group allocation during experiments and outcome assessment. Trial participants were randomized into five groups of five: low-dose or high-dose Ad26.COV2.S given once or twice, or placebo on both occasions. A total of 32 samples were included in the TCR-sequenced set, comprising some 20 Ad26.COV2.S vaccine recipients, 5 placebo recipients and 8 SARS-CoV-2 convalescent individuals. Ad26.COV2.S was given intramuscularly at 5x10^10 or 1x10^11 viral particles, as a single shot or as two shots 56 days apart. The research as a whole found: After vaccination, spike-specific CD8+ and CD4+ T cell responses were reported to show substantial breadth. The authors noted that total T cell responses may have been underestimated by the TCR breadth and depth analyses. Non-spike TCR breadth was comparable between vaccine and placebo recipients, consistent with the vaccine containing only spike. The study lacked the statistical power to compare responses across vaccine doses or regimens. Higher spike-specific TCR breadth was observed in Ad26.COV2.S recipients than in placebo recipients (P = 0.0014).

On this clone itself: Its cognate antigen has yet to be identified. Base qualities are not at hand, and no much larger clone is one base apart.

The immunoSEQ Assay was used to sequence TCRbeta CDR3 regions. After extraction, genomic DNA underwent amplification by bias-controlled multiplex PCR, followed by high-throughput sequencing. In the authors' own workflow: To quantify the absolute abundance of each unique TCRbeta CDR3 region, sequences were collapsed and filtered. Usable DNA was measured by amplifying reference genes present in all nucleated cells, and TCRbeta template counts were normalized to that usable DNA to estimate T cell fraction. Repertoire TCRs were annotated as SARS-CoV-2-specific when V gene, CDR3 amino acid sequence and J gene were exactly matched to a known reactive TCR set. The reference SARS-CoV-2 TCR set came from MIRA and was filtered for enrichment in COVID-19-positive ImmuneCODE repertoires, removing public or cross-reactive TCRs. Using the MIRA antigens, annotated TCRs were further analysed by specific ORF or by position within an ORF. Breadth was defined as annotated unique rearrangements over total unique productive rearrangements; depth was the summed frequency of those rearrangements. Group comparisons of TCR breadth used two-sided Wilcoxon rank-sum tests. What TCRdb holds here is the immuneACCESS table cut down to in-frame rearrangements. Part of the clones is not present; checked against another copy, under half of the missing clones reflect an unresolved V gene, and the others are unexplained. The DNA was the basis for D and trimming; V, J and clone size are from that table. For this sample the table gives hundreds of thousands of clones, of which about four fifths were detected only once. The ten largest clones represent just under 7.5% of the sample.

CDR1 and CDR2 are drawn from the germline V gene: SGHTA, FQGTGA. Germline trimming: 0 bases from V, 7 bases from J; junction bases outside gene matches: 2. CDR3 length: 13 amino acids, cysteine to phenylalanine. CDR3 DNA only is kept here, 39 bases in frame from base 1. In light of the paper, this sample's treatment or condition label describes: roughly 19 received Ad26.COV2.S at low or high dose, single or two shots; several received placebo; per-sample allocation not given. Repertoires of vaccine and placebo recipients were sequenced from samples collected on day 63 after the first injection. In Cohort 1b, roughly 25 adults aged 18-55 years were enrolled at a single site in Boston, USA, between 29 July and 7 August 2020. Ad26.COV2.S was a replication-incompetent adenovirus type 26 vector that expressed a prefusion-stabilized SARS-CoV-2 spike protein derived from the original Wuhan strain.

Recombination linked TRBV7-3 to TRBJ1-1; TRBD1 fits 7 bases in the junction. This specimen consisted of peripheral blood, obtained in a trial of Ad26.COV2.S vaccine versus placebo. This sequence originates from a person between 18 and 59 years old who received the Ad26.COV2.S COVID-19 vaccine or a placebo. The DNA sequence is given as TGTGCCAGCAGCTTAACAGGGGGCGGTGAAGCTTTCTTT. This is translated as CASSLTGGGEAFF.